This T cell receptor (beta chain) appears in the sequencing data of a study of T cell repertoires in cytomegalovirus infection. In the study overall: In public TCR beta signatures, there were indications of both CMV infection and matching HLA type.

TCRdb reanalysed the reads using MiXCR and keeps one entry per CDR3 protein. The repertoire holds fewer than 300,000 distinct CDR3 sequences, roughly 24% seen once, with roughly 14% in the top ten. This clonotype turned up a few times. This TCR came from a human donor in good health (CMV status not recorded). Some clones in this sample may be carry-over from other donors' samples. The specimen sequenced was PBMCs.

CDR3 in amino acids: CASSSPGLPPTF. CDR3 in DNA: TGTGCCAGCAGTTCCCCGGGACTTCCCCCAACCTTC. The chain links TRBV6-5 to TRBJ1-2; a weak D match, TRBD1 (5 bases). This CDR3 is built from 12 residues. Per germline, CDR1 MNHEY and CDR2 SVGAGI. The ends were cut back, 4 bases at V and 14 bases at J, with 17 bases in the middle.